These T cell receptor beta chains were read from a single sample in a study of blood T cell repertoires in COVID-19. Data came from immunoSEQ multiplex PCR; TCRdb stores just in-frame clones and leaves some out. The data contain under 200,000 clones, approximately 90% of them singletons. Sequenced sample: peripheral blood. These receptors were obtained from a man aged 40-49 years with active or convalescent COVID-19. Both conserved end residues are part of each CDR3. D genes are given only for firm matches. Only some rows state a clone size, as once, few, many or a class for expanded clones.

J gene	V gene	clone size	D gene	CDR3 protein	CDR3 DNA
TRBJ2-1	TRBV7-2	.	TRBD2	CASSPHSGLAGNEQFF	TGTGCCAGCAGCCCACATTCAGGACTAGCGGGCAATGAGCAGTTCTTC
TRBJ1-1	TRBV27	.	.	CASSPWREQNTEAFF	TGTGCCAGCAGTCCCTGGCGGGAGCAGAACACTGAAGCTTTCTTT
TRBJ1-1	TRBV3-1/TRBV3-2	.	TRBD1	CASSQLQGASAFF	TGTGCCAGCAGCCAATTACAGGGGGCGTCTGCTTTCTTT
TRBJ1-5	TRBV19	.	.	CASSIRDSGLPQPQHF	TGTGCCAGTAGTATACGAGACTCTGGGTTACCTCAGCCCCAGCATTTT
TRBJ2-7	TRBV9	.	TRBD1	CASSVSQGAYEQYF	TGTGCCAGCAGCGTATCACAGGGGGCGTACGAGCAGTACTTC
TRBJ1-1	TRBV5-1	.	.	CASSLAGMDTEAFF	TGCGCCAGCAGCTTGGCAGGGATGGACACTGAAGCTTTCTTT
TRBJ1-4	TRBV19	.	.	CASSTRTTATNEKLFF	TGTGCCAGTAGTACCCGGACAACTGCAACTAATGAAAAACTGTTTTTT
TRBJ1-1	TRBV6-5	.	.	CASSKPTGNTEAFF	TGTGCCAGCAGCAAACCTACAGGGAACACTGAAGCTTTCTTT
TRBJ2-5	TRBV19	.	TRBD1	CASSTGGTQETQYF	TGTGCCAGTAGTACAGGGGGCACCCAAGAGACCCAGTACTTC
TRBJ2-7	TRBV18	.	.	CASSRRDEQYF	TGTGCCAGCTCACGCAGGGATGAGCAGTACTTC
TRBJ2-5	TRBV10-3	.	.	CAISEGLGEKGQETQYF	TGTGCCATCAGTGAGGGGCTTGGGGAGAAGGGACAAGAGACCCAGTACTTC
TRBJ2-7	TRBV21-1	.	.	CASSHPGQGYEQYF	TGTGCCAGCAGCCACCCGGGACAGGGCTACGAGCAGTACTTC
TRBJ2-5	TRBV19	.	TRBD2	CASSIGMWGGETQYF	TGTGCCAGTAGTATCGGGATGTGGGGGGGAGAGACCCAGTACTTC
TRBJ1-3	TRBV6-5	.	.	CASSFRGSGNTIYF	TGTGCCAGCAGTTTTAGAGGATCTGGAAACACCATATATTTT
TRBJ1-1	TRBV20-1	.	.	CSAVVNTEAFF	TGCAGTGCTGTAGTGAACACTGAAGCTTTCTTT
TRBJ2-7	TRBV6-6	.	.	CASSRDSYEQYF	TGTGCCAGCAGTCGAGACTCTTACGAGCAGTACTTC
TRBJ1-3	TRBV28	few	TRBD1	CASTQTGGISGNTIYF	TGTGCCAGCACCCAGACAGGGGGCATTTCTGGAAACACCATATATTTT
TRBJ2-7	TRBV2	.	.	CASSAGSYEQYF	TGTGCCAGCAGTGCGGGAAGCTACGAGCAGTACTTC
TRBJ1-2	TRBV7-9	.	.	CASSLAGRETGGYTF	TGTGCCAGCAGCTTAGCGGGCAGGGAGACAGGTGGCTACACCTTC
TRBJ1-4	TRBV14	.	TRBD1	CASSQGLGQPKTTNEKLFF	TGTGCCAGCAGCCAAGGCCTGGGACAGCCAAAAACAACTAATGAAAAACTGTTTTTT
TRBJ1-1	TRBV19	.	.	CASRGIRQGNTEAFF	TGTGCCAGCCGAGGAATACGGCAAGGGAACACTGAAGCTTTCTTT
TRBJ2-1	TRBV15	.	.	CATSRGTYQPGTNEQFF	TGTGCCACCAGCAGAGGCACTTACCAGCCGGGTACGAATGAGCAGTTCTTC
TRBJ1-1	TRBV2	.	TRBD1	CASSGGQANTEAFF	TGTGCCAGCAGTGGGGGACAGGCGAACACTGAAGCTTTCTTT
TRBJ2-5	TRBV6-2/TRBV6-3	.	TRBD1	CASSSRGTAQSQETQYF	TGTGCCAGCAGTTCCAGGGGGACAGCCCAGTCCCAAGAGACCCAGTACTTC
TRBJ1-1	TRBV28	.	.	CASLREVGTEAFF	TGTGCCAGCTTACGAGAGGTCGGCACTGAAGCTTTCTTT
TRBJ2-3	TRBV2	.	.	CASSDRARDTQYF	TGTGCCAGCAGTGACAGGGCACGAGATACGCAGTATTTT
TRBJ2-3	TRBV4-2	.	TRBD2	CASSQGAGGHPSTDTQYF	TGTGCCAGCAGCCAAGGGGCGGGGGGCCACCCTAGCACAGATACGCAGTATTTT
TRBJ1-2	TRBV4-1	.	.	CASSQDSGTHGYTF	TGCGCCAGCAGCCAAGATTCGGGAACCCACGGCTACACCTTC
TRBJ1-3	TRBV4-1	.	.	CASSPGQTPSSGNTIYF	TGCGCCAGCAGCCCTGGACAGACTCCCAGCTCTGGAAACACCATATATTTT
TRBJ1-2	TRBV5-4	.	TRBD1	CASSLGTGGDSYGYTF	TGTGCCAGCAGCTTGGGGACAGGGGGCGATTCGTATGGCTACACCTTC
TRBJ2-7	TRBV30	.	.	CAWSGDNEQYF	TGTGCCTGGTCAGGGGACAACGAGCAGTACTTC
TRBJ2-4	TRBV19	.	.	CASSIATDRAKNIQYF	TGTGCCAGTAGTATAGCCACGGACAGAGCCAAAAACATTCAGTACTTC
TRBJ2-1	TRBV18	.	.	CASSGTRNEQFF	TGTGCCAGCTCTGGGACACGCAATGAGCAGTTCTTC
TRBJ2-7	TRBV4-2	.	.	CASSQDRFLDEQYF	TGTGCCAGCAGCCAAGATCGGTTTCTGGACGAGCAGTACTTC
TRBJ1-1	TRBV9	.	.	CASSPRQTMNTEAFF	TGTGCCAGCAGCCCCCGACAGACCATGAACACTGAAGCTTTCTTT
TRBJ2-7	TRBV5-1	.	.	CASSLKGRDGAYEQYF	TGCGCCAGCAGCTTGAAGGGCAGGGATGGAGCCTACGAGCAGTACTTC
TRBJ2-3	TRBV19	.	.	CASSALGGSTDTQYF	TGTGCCAGTAGTGCCCTTGGCGGGAGCACAGATACGCAGTATTTT